This is a list of T cell receptor beta chains from one sample in a study of human T cells and chemical hapten exposure. TCRdb recomputed calls from the RACE reads with MiXCR, one row per CDR3 protein. The profile shows 65,000 to 95,000 distinct CDR3 sequences, 8.6% of them singletons. The sequenced sample consisted of whole blood. All receptors come from a female donor in good health. Some clones in this sample may be carry-over from other donors' samples. Both conserved end residues are part of each CDR3. A D gene is named only where the DNA matches it firmly. Some rows have no size entry. The others give once, few or many, or a class for an expanded clone.

V: TRBV29-1; size: many; J: TRBJ2-1; D: TRBD1; CDR3: CSVEGQGRINEQFF; DNA: TGCAGCGTCGAAGGACAGGGTAGGATCAATGAGCAGTTCTTC
V: TRBV7-2; size: few; J: TRBJ2-3; D: TRBD1; CDR3: CASSLISWTGTQSQYF; DNA: TGTGCCAGCAGCTTAATCTCTTGGACAGGGACTCAGTCGCAGTATTTT
V: TRBV4-3; size: few; J: TRBJ2-3; D: NA; CDR3: CASSQDLRADYDTQYF; DNA: TGCGCCAGCAGCCAAGATCTGCGGGCGGACTATGATACGCAGTATTTT
V: TRBV6-6; size: many; J: TRBJ1-1; D: NA; CDR3: CASRGGTPNTEAFF; DNA: TGTGCCAGCAGAGGCGGGACACCGAACACTGAAGCTTTCTTT
V: TRBV29-1; size: few; J: TRBJ1-2; D: TRBD1; CDR3: CSVEDVTGAGYTF; DNA: TGCAGCGTTGAAGATGTGACAGGGGCTGGCTACACCTTC
V: TRBV5-5; size: NA; J: TRBJ1-1; D: TRBD1; CDR3: CASSLSDRGHTEAFF; DNA: TGTGCCAGCAGCTTGTCCGACAGGGGGCACACTGAAGCTTTCTTT
V: TRBV12-3/TRBV12-4; size: few; J: TRBJ1-1; D: NA; CDR3: CASSLGRGNTEAFF; DNA: TGTGCCAGCAGTTTAGGTCGGGGTAACACTGAAGCTTTCTTT
V: TRBV6-2/TRBV6-3; size: NA; J: TRBJ1-5; D: TRBD1; CDR3: CASSSSGTGGNQPQHF; DNA: TGTGCCAGCAGTTCTTCCGGGACAGGGGGCAATCAGCCCCAGCATTTT
V: TRBV7-2; size: few; J: TRBJ1-2; D: NA; CDR3: CASSSGQFYGYTF; DNA: TGTGCCAGCAGCTCCGGACAGTTCTATGGCTACACCTTC
V: TRBV6-5; size: many; J: TRBJ1-5; D: TRBD1; CDR3: CASRPEGQGSNQPQHF; DNA: TGTGCCAGCAGACCCGAGGGACAGGGAAGCAATCAGCCCCAGCATTTT
V: TRBV6-1; size: many; J: TRBJ1-6; D: NA; CDR3: CASSPLDSDSPLHF; DNA: TGTGCCAGCAGTCCCCTGGACAGCGATTCACCCCTCCACTTT
V: TRBV20-1; size: few; J: TRBJ1-2; D: NA; CDR3: CSARDLGRGYTF; DNA: TGCAGTGCTAGAGATCTAGGGAGGGGCTACACCTTC
V: TRBV12-3/TRBV12-4; size: many; J: TRBJ1-5; D: NA; CDR3: CATSGTHNQPQHF; DNA: TGTGCCACCTCCGGGACCCACAATCAGCCCCAGCATTTT
V: TRBV15; size: NA; J: TRBJ1-2; D: TRBD1; CDR3: CATSRGFSGQGIYGYTF; DNA: TGTGCCACCAGCAGAGGTTTTTCGGGACAGGGAATCTATGGCTACACCTTC
V: TRBV15; size: NA; J: TRBJ2-7; D: NA; CDR3: CATSRENLYEQYF; DNA: TGTGCCACCAGCAGAGAGAACCTGTACGAGCAGTACTTC
V: TRBV20-1; size: NA; J: TRBJ2-5; D: TRBD2; CDR3: CSARDPPAGGVQETQYF; DNA: TGCAGTGCTAGAGACCCCCCGGCGGGGGGGGTTCAAGAGACCCAGTACTTC
V: TRBV29-1; size: few; J: TRBJ2-2; D: NA; CDR3: CSVLTGRTGELFF; DNA: TGCAGCGTCCTGACAGGGAGGACCGGGGAGCTGTTTTTT
V: TRBV29-1; size: many; J: TRBJ1-1; D: NA; CDR3: CSVPTYENTEAFF; DNA: TGCAGCGTTCCGACATACGAGAACACTGAAGCTTTCTTT
V: TRBV2; size: many; J: TRBJ1-4; D: NA; CDR3: CASSVGRQTNEKLFF; DNA: TGTGCCAGCAGTGTAGGTCGGCAGACTAATGAAAAACTGTTTTTT
V: TRBV6-1; size: few; J: TRBJ2-1; D: NA; CDR3: CASSEARAAYNEQFF; DNA: TGTGCCAGCAGTGAAGCCCGCGCGGCCTACAATGAGCAGTTCTTC
V: TRBV15; size: many; J: TRBJ2-3; D: NA; CDR3: CATSRGASEDTDTQYF; DNA: TGTGCCACCAGCAGAGGGGCTAGCGAAGACACAGATACGCAGTATTTT
V: TRBV5-1; size: few; J: TRBJ2-7; D: NA; CDR3: CASSLVPGTQTYEQYF; DNA: TGCGCCAGCAGCTTGGTACCGGGCACGCAAACCTACGAGCAGTACTTC
V: TRBV29-1; size: NA; J: TRBJ2-6; D: NA; CDR3: CSVTNSGANVLTF; DNA: TGCAGCGTAACTAATTCTGGGGCCAACGTCCTGACTTTC
V: TRBV29-1; size: many; J: TRBJ1-1; D: NA; CDR3: CSVEEFSWNTEAFF; DNA: TGCAGCGTTGAAGAATTCAGCTGGAACACTGAAGCTTTCTTT
V: TRBV21-1; size: NA; J: TRBJ1-2; D: NA; CDR3: CASSKGEPGLFLYGYTF; DNA: TGTGCCAGCAGCAAAGGAGAACCGGGACTTTTCCTCTATGGCTACACCTTC
V: TRBV27; size: many; J: TRBJ1-5; D: NA; CDR3: CASTDRGQPQHF; DNA: TGTGCCAGTACGGACAGAGGTCAGCCCCAGCATTTT
V: TRBV14; size: few; J: TRBJ2-7; D: NA; CDR3: CASSLRGATGSYEQYF; DNA: TGTGCCAGCAGCCTACGTGGGGCAACGGGGTCCTACGAGCAGTACTTC
V: TRBV6-2/TRBV6-3; size: many; J: TRBJ2-2; D: NA; CDR3: CASSYSTSRPFF; DNA: TGTGCCAGCAGTTACTCGACTAGTCGCCCGTTTTTT
V: TRBV29-1; size: many; J: TRBJ2-7; D: NA; CDR3: CSVEPFGLAPEQYF; DNA: TGCAGCGTTGAACCTTTCGGACTGGCCCCCGAGCAGTACTTC
V: TRBV7-2; size: many; J: TRBJ1-2; D: TRBD1; CDR3: CASSPRTGVGYGYTF; DNA: TGTGCCAGCAGCCCTAGGACAGGCGTGGGGTATGGCTACACCTTC
V: TRBV25-1; size: NA; J: TRBJ2-7; D: TRBD1; CDR3: CASSAEVETGDEQYF; DNA: TGTGCCAGCAGTGCCGAAGTAGAGACAGGGGACGAGCAGTACTTC
V: TRBV6-2/TRBV6-3; size: few; J: TRBJ1-2; D: NA; CDR3: CASSSSPGRLTF; DNA: TGTGCCAGCAGTTCATCCCCGGGACGCTTAACCTTC
V: TRBV7-2; size: few; J: TRBJ2-7; D: TRBD1; CDR3: CTSSFVTTTGPEQYF; DNA: TGTACCAGCAGCTTCGTTACCACGACAGGGCCCGAGCAGTACTTC
V: TRBV3-1; size: few; J: TRBJ2-3; D: TRBD1; CDR3: CASSQGTGGVRTDTQYF; DNA: TGTGCCAGCAGCCAAGGGACAGGGGGCGTTCGCACAGATACGCAGTATTTT
V: TRBV12-3/TRBV12-4; size: NA; J: TRBJ1-5; D: TRBD1; CDR3: CASSSGQGQAQPQHF; DNA: TGTGCCAGCAGTTCGGGACAGGGACAAGCACAGCCCCAGCATTTT
V: TRBV27; size: few; J: TRBJ1-5; D: NA; CDR3: CASSGGVGWNQPQHF; DNA: TGTGCCAGCAGTGGGGGGGTAGGGTGGAATCAGCCCCAGCATTTT
V: TRBV7-2; size: NA; J: TRBJ2-7; D: NA; CDR3: CASTMGPSGYYEQYF; DNA: TGTGCCAGCACCATGGGACCCAGCGGGTACTACGAGCAGTACTTC